This T cell receptor (beta chain) was sequenced during a study of blood T cell repertoires in COVID-19. Profiled with immunoSEQ multiplex PCR; TCRdb holds only in-frame clones, not every one. The sample shows approximately 58,000 clones, around nine tenths of them seen only once. The trim removed 5 bases at V and 8 bases at J, leaving 6 bases unmatched. Germline V gene lookup returns CDR1 SEHNR and CDR2 FQNEAQ (reference sequence). CDR3 length: 15 residues. Sequenced material: peripheral blood. The clonotype comes from a human donor in a cohort sampled during active COVID-19. The chain carries TRBV7-9 and TRBJ2-1; 13 bases align to TRBD2. CDR3 in amino acids: CASSPPGTSGDEQFF. In DNA form, the CDR3 reads TGTGCCAGCAGCCCACCCGGGACTAGCGGGGATGAGCAGTTCTTC.